This T cell receptor beta chain was identified in a study of cytomegalovirus exposure and HLA in healthy donors. Whole-study context: In terms of ancestry, the Caucasian-associated cluster contained roughly 81% of the roughly 400 genotyped donors.

Germline V gene lookup returns CDR1 MNHNS and CDR2 SASEGT. Losses at the gene ends were 6 bases for V and 6 bases for J; bases not matched to a gene: 2. The CDR3 is made up of 13 amino acids. 60 Vbeta and 13 Jbeta primers were used in PCR. Repertoires were generated with immunoSEQ multiplex PCR, while TCRdb's copy carries only in-frame clones and drops some. The sample lists roughly 100,000 clones, under 85% seen once, with approximately 2% in the top ten. This TCR derives from a young man in good health and CMV-seronegative. The rearrangement uses TRBV6-1 and TRBJ2-1, with 10 positions matching TRBD1. The source material was PBMCs. The DNA for the CDR3 is TGTGCCAGCAGAAGACAGGGGGCCAATGAGCAGTTCTTC. Its translation is CASRRQGANEQFF.